This T cell receptor beta chain was found in a study of CD8+CD57+ T cells in acquired aplastic anemia. It was patients with CD8+CD57+ cell expansion by flow cytometry who were chosen for sequencing. Genomic DNA, the template, was used for profiling of the TCR beta VDJ and CDR3. TCRdb redid the calling of the reads with MiXCR, one entry per CDR3 protein. The table shows about 200,000 distinct CDR3 sequences, with more than 55% occurring only once. This CDR3 is 14 amino acids long. Trimming removed 2 bases at V and 1 base at J, with 6 bases between. Germline V CDR1 and CDR2: SGHVS, FQNEAQ. The sequencing sample was made of sorted CD4+, CD8+, or CD8+CD57+ T cells (not recorded which) from PBMCs. The sequence was collected from a human donor with aplastic anemia. This chain uses TRBV7-8 with TRBJ1-3; unclear D gene. This CDR3 reads CASSLSVSGNTIYF. CDR3 nucleotides: TGTGCCAGCAGCTTATCTGTGTCTGGAAACACCATATATTTT.